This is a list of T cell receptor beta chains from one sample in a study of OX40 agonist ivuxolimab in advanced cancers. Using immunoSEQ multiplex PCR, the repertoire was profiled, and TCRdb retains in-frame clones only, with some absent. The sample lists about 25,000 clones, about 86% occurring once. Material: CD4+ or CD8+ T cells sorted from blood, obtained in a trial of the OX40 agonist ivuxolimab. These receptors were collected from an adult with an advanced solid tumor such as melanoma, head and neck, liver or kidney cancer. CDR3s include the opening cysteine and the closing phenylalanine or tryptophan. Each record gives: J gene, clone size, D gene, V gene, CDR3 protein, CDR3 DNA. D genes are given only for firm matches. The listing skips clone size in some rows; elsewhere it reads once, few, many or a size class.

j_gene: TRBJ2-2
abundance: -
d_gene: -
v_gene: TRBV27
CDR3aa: CASSPGPPTTGELFF
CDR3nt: TGTGCCAGCAGTCCGGGACCCCCAACCACCGGGGAGCTGTTTTTT

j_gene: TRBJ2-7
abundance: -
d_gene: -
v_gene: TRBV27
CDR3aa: CASSLGTGDEQYF
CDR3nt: TGTGCCAGCAGTCTAGGGACCGGGGACGAGCAGTACTTC

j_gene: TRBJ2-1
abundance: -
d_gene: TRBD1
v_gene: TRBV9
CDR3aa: CASSVGQGVGEQFF
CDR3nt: TGTGCCAGCAGCGTAGGACAGGGGGTTGGTGAGCAGTTCTTC

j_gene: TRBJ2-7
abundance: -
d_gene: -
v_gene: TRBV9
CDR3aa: CASSVDPDRGSEQYF
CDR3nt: TGTGCCAGCAGCGTAGACCCAGACCGGGGAAGCGAGCAGTACTTC

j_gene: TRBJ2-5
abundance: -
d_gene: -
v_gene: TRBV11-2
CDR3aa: CASTHPQRGTQYF
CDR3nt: TGTGCCAGCACCCATCCCCAAAGAGGGACCCAGTACTTC

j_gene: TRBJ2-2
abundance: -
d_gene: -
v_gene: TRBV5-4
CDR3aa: CASHLTGGNTGELFF
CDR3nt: TGTGCCAGCCACCTTACTGGGGGGAACACCGGGGAGCTGTTTTTT

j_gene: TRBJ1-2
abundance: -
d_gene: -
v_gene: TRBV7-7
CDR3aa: CASSRKTYGYTF
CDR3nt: TGTGCCAGCAGCCGAAAGACCTATGGCTACACCTTC

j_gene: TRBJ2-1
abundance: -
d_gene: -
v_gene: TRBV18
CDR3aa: CASSPRAGTAYNEQFF
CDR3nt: TGTGCCAGCTCACCTAGGGCGGGGACTGCCTACAATGAGCAGTTCTTC

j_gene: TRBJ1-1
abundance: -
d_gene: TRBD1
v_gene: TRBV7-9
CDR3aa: CASSETGTVNTEAFF
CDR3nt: TGTGCCAGCAGCGAAACCGGGACAGTGAACACTGAAGCTTTCTTT

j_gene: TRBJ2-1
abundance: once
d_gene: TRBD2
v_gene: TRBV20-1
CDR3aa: CSAIAGGEQFF
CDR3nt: TGCAGTGCTATTGCGGGAGGTGAGCAGTTCTTC

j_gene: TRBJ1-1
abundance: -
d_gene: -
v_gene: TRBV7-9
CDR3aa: CATTGMNTEAFF
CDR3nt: TGTGCCACCACAGGCATGAACACTGAAGCTTTCTTT

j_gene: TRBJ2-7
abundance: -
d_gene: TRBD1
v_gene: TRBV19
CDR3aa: CASSMGQGSTYEQYF
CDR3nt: TGTGCCAGTAGTATGGGACAGGGCAGCACCTACGAGCAGTACTTC

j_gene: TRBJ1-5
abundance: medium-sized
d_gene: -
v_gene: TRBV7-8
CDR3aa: CASSLWGVGQPQHF
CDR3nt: TGTGCCAGCTCACTGTGGGGGGTCGGACAGCCCCAGCATTTT

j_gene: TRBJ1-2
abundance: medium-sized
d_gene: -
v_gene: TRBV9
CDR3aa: CASSVEQGLANYGYTF
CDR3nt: TGTGCCAGCAGCGTAGAACAGGGCTTAGCTAACTATGGCTACACCTTC

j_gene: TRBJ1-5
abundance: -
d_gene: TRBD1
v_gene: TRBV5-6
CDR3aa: CASSFGTGVLIQPQHF
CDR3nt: TGTGCCAGCAGCTTCGGGACAGGGGTTTTGATTCAGCCCCAGCATTTT

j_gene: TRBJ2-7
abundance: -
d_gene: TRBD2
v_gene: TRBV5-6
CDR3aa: CASSPGGYEQYF
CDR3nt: TGTGCCAGCAGCCCGGGGGGCTACGAGCAGTACTTC

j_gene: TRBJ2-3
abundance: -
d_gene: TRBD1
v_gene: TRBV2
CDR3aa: CASSDEGASTDTQYF
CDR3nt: TGTGCCAGCAGTGACGAGGGGGCTAGCACAGATACGCAGTATTTT

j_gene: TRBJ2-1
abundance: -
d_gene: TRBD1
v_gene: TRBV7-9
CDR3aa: CASSLATRDRGSEQFF
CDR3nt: TGTGCCAGCAGCTTAGCGACTCGGGACAGGGGTAGTGAGCAGTTCTTC

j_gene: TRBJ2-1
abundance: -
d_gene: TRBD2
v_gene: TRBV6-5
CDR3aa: CASSSDGRPYNEQFF
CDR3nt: TGTGCCAGCAGTTCGGACGGGAGGCCCTACAATGAGCAGTTCTTC

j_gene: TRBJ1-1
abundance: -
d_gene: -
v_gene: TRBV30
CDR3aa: CAWTGQREQWNTEAFF
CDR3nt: TGTGCCTGGACTGGCCAACGGGAGCAGTGGAACACTGAAGCTTTCTTT

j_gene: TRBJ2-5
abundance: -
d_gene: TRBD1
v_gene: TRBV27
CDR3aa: CASSLGTRGLGETQYF
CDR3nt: TGTGCCAGCAGTTTAGGGACGAGGGGGCTTGGAGAGACCCAGTACTTC

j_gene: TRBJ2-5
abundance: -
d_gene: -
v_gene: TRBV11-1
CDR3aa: CASSRELGGTQYF
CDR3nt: TGTGCCAGCAGCCGGGAGCTTGGTGGGACCCAGTACTTC

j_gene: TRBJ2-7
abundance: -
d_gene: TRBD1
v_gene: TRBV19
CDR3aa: CASSPRDSYEQYF
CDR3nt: TGTGCCAGTAGTCCCCGGGACAGCTACGAGCAGTACTTC

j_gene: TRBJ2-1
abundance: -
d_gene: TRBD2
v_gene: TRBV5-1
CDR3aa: CASSSGTSGPPQNEQFF
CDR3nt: TGCGCCAGCAGCTCTGGGACTAGCGGGCCACCCCAGAATGAGCAGTTCTTC

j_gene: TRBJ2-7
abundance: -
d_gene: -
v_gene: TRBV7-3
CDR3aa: CASSSFTYEQYF
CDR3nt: TGTGCCAGCAGCTCATTTACCTACGAGCAGTACTTC

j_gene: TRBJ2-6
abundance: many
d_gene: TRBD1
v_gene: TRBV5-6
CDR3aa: CASSPPQGAYGANVLTF
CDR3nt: TGTGCCAGCAGCCCACCCCAGGGGGCGTATGGGGCCAACGTCCTGACTTTC

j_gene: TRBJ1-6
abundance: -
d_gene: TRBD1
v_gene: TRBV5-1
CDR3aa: CASSLVSGQGAYNSPLHF
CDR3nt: TGCGCCAGCAGCTTGGTTTCGGGACAGGGGGCGTATAATTCACCCCTCCACTTT

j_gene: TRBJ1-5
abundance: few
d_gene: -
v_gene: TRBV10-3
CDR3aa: CAISESGPQGEQPQHF
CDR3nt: TGTGCCATCAGTGAGTCGGGGCCTCAAGGGGAGCAGCCCCAGCATTTT

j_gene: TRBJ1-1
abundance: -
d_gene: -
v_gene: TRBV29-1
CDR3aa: CSVAQRQLNTEAFF
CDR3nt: TGCAGCGTTGCCCAGAGGCAGCTGAACACTGAAGCTTTCTTT

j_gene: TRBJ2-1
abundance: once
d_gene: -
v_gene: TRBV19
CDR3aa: CASSIVRRADEQFF
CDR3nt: TGTGCCAGTAGTATAGTGCGGCGAGCCGATGAGCAGTTCTTC

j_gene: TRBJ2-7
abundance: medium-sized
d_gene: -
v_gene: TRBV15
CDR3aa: CATSRDNSGSYEQYF
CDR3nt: TGTGCCACCAGCAGAGATAATAGCGGATCCTACGAGCAGTACTTC

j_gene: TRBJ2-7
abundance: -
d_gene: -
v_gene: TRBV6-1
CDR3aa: CATSGVAYEQYF
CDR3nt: TGTGCCACCTCTGGGGTGGCCTACGAGCAGTACTTC

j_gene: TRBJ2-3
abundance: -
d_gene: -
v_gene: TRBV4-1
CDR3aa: CASSPQYNSAQYF
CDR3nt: TGCGCCAGCAGCCCCCAGTATAACTCTGCGCAGTATTTT

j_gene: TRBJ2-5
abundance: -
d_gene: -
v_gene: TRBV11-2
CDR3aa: CASSPHFEETQYF
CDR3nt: TGTGCCAGCAGCCCCCACTTTGAAGAGACCCAGTACTTC

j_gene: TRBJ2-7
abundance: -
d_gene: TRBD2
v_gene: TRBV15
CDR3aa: CATSRAGLAYEQYF
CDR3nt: TGTGCCACCAGCAGAGCCGGACTAGCCTACGAGCAGTACTTC

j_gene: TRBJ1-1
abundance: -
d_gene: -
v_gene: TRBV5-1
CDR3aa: CASSFSVPGDEAFF
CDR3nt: TGCGCCAGCAGCTTTTCGGTGCCGGGCGATGAAGCTTTCTTT

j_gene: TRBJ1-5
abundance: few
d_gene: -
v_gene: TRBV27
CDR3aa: CASSPGRLWSQHF
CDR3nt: TGTGCCAGCAGTCCGGGACGCCTTTGGTCCCAGCATTTT

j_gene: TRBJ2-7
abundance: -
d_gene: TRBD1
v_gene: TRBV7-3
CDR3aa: CASRYTGTGAYEQYF
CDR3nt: TGTGCCAGCAGGTATACGGGGACAGGGGCCTACGAGCAGTACTTC

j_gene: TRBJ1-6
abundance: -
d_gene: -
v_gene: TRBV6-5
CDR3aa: CASSPDNSPLHF
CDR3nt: TGTGCCAGCAGTCCAGATAATTCACCCCTCCACTTT

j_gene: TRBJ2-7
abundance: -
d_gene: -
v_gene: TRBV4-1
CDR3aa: CASSQAKAFNEQYF
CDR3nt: TGCGCCAGCAGCCAAGCGAAGGCCTTCAACGAGCAGTACTTC

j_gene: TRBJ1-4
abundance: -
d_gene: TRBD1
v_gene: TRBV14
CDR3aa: CASSPKGQGNEKLFF
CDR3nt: TGTGCCAGCAGCCCTAAGGGACAGGGTAACGAAAAACTGTTTTTT

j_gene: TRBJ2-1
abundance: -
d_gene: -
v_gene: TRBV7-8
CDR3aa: CASRQNNEQFF
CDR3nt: TGTGCCAGCAGACAAAACAATGAGCAGTTCTTC

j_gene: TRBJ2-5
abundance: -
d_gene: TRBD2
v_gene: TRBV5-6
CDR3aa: CASNSVSGRAGETQYF
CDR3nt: TGTGCCAGCAACTCAGTAAGCGGGAGGGCCGGAGAGACCCAGTACTTC

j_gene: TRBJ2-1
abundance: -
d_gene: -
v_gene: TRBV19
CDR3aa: CASKAGGVRDSSLLSYNEQFF
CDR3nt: TGTGCCAGTAAGGCAGGGGGAGTCCGGGACTCGTCGCTGCTTTCCTACAATGAGCAGTTCTTC

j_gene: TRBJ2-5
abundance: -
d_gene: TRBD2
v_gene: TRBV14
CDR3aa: CASSRRGVQETQYF
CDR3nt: TGTGCCAGCAGCCGACGGGGGGTCCAGGAGACCCAGTACTTC

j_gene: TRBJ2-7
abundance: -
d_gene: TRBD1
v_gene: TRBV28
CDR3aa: CASSWDRDSDEQYF
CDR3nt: TGTGCCAGCAGTTGGGACAGGGACTCGGACGAGCAGTACTTC

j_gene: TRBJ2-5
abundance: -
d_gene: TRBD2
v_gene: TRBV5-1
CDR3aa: CASSFRGGRETQYF
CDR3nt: TGCGCCAGCAGCTTCCGGGGGGGCCGGGAGACCCAGTACTTC

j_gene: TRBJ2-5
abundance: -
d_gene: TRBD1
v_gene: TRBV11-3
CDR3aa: CASSLGTGGTQYF
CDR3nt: TGTGCCAGCAGCTTAGGAACAGGGGGAACCCAGTACTTC